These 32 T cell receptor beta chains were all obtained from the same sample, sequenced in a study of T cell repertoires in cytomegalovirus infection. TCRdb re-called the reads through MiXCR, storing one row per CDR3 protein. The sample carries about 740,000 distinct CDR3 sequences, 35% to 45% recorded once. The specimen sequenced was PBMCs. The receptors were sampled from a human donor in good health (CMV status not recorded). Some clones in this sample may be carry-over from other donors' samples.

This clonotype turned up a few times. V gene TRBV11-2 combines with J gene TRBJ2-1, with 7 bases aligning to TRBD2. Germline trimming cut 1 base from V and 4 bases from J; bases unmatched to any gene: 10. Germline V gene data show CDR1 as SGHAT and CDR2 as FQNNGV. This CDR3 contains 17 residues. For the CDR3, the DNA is TGTGCCAGCAGCTTAGGCCCGAGGGGAGGGATTTACAATGAGCAGTTCTTC. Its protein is CASSLGPRGGIYNEQFF.

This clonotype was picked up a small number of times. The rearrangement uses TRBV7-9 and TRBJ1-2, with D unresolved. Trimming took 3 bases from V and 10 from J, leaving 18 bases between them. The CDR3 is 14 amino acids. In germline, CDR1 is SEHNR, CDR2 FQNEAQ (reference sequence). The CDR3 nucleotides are TGTGCCAGCAGCTTTCCACACAGCTTGCCCCCCTACACCTTC. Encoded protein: CASSFPHSLPPYTF.

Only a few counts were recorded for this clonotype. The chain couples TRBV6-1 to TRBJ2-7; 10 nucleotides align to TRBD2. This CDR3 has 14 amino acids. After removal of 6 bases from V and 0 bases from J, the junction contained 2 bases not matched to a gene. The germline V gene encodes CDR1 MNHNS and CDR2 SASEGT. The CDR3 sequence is CASRLAGNSYEQYF. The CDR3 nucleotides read TGTGCCAGCAGACTAGCGGGAAACTCCTACGAGCAGTACTTC.

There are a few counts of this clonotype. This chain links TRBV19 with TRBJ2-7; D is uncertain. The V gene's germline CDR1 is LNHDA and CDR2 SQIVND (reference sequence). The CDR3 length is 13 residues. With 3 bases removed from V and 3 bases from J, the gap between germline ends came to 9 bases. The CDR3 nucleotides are TGTGCCAGTAGTATCCGGGTTGGCTACGAGCAGTACTTC. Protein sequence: CASSIRVGYEQYF.

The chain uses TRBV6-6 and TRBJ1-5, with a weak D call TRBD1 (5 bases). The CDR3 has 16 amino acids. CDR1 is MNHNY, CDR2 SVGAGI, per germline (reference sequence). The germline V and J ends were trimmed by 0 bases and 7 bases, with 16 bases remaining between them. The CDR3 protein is CASSYSSPQGEQPQHF. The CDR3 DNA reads TGTGCCAGCAGTTACTCGAGCCCCCAGGGTGAACAGCCCCAGCATTTT.

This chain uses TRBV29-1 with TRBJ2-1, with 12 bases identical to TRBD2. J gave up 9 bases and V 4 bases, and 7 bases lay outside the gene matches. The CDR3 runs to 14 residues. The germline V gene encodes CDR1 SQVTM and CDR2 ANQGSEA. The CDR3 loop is CSVVRTSGKGEQFF. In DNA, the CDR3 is TGCAGCGTTGTCCGGACTAGCGGGAAGGGTGAGCAGTTCTTC.

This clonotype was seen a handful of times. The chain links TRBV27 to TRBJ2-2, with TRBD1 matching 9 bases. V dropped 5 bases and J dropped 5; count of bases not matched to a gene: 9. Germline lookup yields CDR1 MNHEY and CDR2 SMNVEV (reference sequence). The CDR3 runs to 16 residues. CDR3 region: CASSPGQGEWTGELFF. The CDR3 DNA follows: TGTGCCAGCAGTCCGGGACAGGGAGAGTGGACCGGGGAGCTGTTTTTT.

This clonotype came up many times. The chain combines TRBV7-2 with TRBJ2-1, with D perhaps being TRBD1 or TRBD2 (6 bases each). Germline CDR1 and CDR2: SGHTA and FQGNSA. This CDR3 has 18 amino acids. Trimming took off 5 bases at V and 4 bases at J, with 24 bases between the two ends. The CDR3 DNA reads TGTGCCAGCAGCCCCGAAGGGGGAGGCAGGCCACCTTACAATGAGCAGTTCTTC. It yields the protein CASSPEGGGRPPYNEQFF. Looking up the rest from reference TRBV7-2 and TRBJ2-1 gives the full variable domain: GAGVSQSPSNKVTEKGKDVELRCDPISGHTALYWYRQSLGQGLEFLIYFQGNSAPDKSGLPSDRFSAERTGGSVSTLTIQRTQQEDSAVYLCASSPEGGGRPPYNEQFFGPGTRLTVL.

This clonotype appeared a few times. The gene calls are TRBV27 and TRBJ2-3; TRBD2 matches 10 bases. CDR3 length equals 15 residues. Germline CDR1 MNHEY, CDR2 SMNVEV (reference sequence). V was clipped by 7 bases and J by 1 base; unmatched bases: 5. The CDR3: CASTLAGKGTDTQYF. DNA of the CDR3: TGTGCCAGCACACTAGCGGGGAAGGGCACAGATACGCAGTATTTT.

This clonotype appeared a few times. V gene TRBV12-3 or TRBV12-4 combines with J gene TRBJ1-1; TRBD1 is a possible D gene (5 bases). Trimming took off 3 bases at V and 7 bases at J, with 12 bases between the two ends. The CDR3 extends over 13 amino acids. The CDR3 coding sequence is TGTGCCAGCAGTTTGGCAGGGAGAGGTGAAGCTTTCTTT. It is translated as CASSLAGRGEAFF.

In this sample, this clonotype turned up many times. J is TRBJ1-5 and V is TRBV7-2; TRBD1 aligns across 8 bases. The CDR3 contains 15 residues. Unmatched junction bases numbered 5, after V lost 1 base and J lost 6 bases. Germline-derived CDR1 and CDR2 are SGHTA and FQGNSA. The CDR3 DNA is TGTGCCAGCAGCTTAGGGGGACAGGACTTTCAGCCCCAGCATTTT. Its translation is CASSLGGQDFQPQHF.

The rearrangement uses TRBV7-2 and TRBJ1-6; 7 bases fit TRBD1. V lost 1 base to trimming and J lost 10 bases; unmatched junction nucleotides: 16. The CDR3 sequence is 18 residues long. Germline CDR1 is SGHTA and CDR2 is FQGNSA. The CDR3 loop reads CASSLGPGDRGGNSPLHF. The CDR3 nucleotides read TGTGCCAGCAGCTTAGGACCCGGGGACAGAGGAGGGAACTCACCCCTCCACTTT. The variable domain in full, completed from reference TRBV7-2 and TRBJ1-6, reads GAGVSQSPSNKVTEKGKDVELRCDPISGHTALYWYRQSLGQGLEFLIYFQGNSAPDKSGLPSDRFSAERTGGSVSTLTIQRTQQEDSAVYLCASSLGPGDRGGNSPLHFGNGTRLTVT.

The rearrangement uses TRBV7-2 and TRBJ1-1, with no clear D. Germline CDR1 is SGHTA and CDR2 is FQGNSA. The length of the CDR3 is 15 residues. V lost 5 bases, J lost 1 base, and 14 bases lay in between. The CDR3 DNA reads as TGTGCCAGCAGCCTGACCCCTACAGCGAACACTGAAGCTTTCTTT. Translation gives CASSLTPTANTEAFF.

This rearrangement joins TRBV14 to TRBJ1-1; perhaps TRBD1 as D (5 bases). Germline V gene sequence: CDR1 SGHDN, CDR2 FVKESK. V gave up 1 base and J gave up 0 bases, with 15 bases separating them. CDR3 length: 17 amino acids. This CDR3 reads CASSQVWAGRMNTEAFF. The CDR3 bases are TGTGCCAGCAGCCAAGTTTGGGCAGGGAGGATGAACACTGAAGCTTTCTTT.

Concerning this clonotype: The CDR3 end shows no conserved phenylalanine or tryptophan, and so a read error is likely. The DNA for the CDR3 is TGTGCCACCAGCAGAGTAGGATCCCGGACAGTTGACACTGAAGCTTTCTTG. It is translated as CATSRVGSRTVDTEAFL. V usage is TRBV15 and J usage is TRBJ1-1; TRBD1 is a possible D gene (6 bases). The V end lost 1 base, the J end lost 3 bases, and 18 bases lay between the germline ends. The CDR3 has 17 amino acids. Germline loops: CDR1 LNHNV, CDR2 YYDKDF (reference sequence).

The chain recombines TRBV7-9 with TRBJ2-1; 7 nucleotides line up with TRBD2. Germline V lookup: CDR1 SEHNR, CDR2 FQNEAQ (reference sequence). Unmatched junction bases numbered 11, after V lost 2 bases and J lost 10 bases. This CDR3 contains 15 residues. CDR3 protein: CASSLRAGTSKEQFF. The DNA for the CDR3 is TGTGCCAGCAGCTTACGAGCGGGAACTAGCAAGGAGCAGTTCTTC.

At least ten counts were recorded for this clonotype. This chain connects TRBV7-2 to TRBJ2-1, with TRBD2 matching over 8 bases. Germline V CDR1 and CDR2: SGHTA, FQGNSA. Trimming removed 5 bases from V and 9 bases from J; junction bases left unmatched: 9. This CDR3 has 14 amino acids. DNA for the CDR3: TGTGCCAGCAGCCCCGGGACTAGTAGAAGTGAGCAGTTCTTC. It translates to CASSPGTSRSEQFF.

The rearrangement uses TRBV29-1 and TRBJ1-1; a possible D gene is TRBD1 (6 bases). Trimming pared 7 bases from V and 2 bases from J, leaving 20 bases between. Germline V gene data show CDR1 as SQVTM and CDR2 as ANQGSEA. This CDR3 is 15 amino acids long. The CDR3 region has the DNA TGCAGCGCCGAAGGGGGTGGGGGAGCAAACACTGAAGCTTTCTTT. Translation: CSAEGGGGANTEAFF.

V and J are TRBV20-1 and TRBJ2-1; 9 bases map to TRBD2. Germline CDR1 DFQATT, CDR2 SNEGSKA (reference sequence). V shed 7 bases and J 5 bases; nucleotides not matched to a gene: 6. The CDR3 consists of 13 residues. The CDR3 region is CSVWASGDNEQFF. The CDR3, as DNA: TGCAGTGTATGGGCTAGCGGGGACAATGAGCAGTTCTTC.

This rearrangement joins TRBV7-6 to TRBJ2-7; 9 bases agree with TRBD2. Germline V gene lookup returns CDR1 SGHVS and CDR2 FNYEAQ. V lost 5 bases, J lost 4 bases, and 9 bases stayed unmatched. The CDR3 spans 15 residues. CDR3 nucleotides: TGTGCCAGCAGCCCCCTTTCTAGCGGGAAATACGAGCAGTACTTC. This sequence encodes CASSPLSSGKYEQYF.

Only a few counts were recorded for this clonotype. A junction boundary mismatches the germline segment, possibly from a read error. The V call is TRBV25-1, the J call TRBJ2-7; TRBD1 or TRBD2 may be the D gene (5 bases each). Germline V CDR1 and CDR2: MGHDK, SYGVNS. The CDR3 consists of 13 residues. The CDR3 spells CATTGQTSYEQYF. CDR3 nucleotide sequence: TGCGCTACTACGGGGCAAACCAGCTACGAGCAGTACTTC.

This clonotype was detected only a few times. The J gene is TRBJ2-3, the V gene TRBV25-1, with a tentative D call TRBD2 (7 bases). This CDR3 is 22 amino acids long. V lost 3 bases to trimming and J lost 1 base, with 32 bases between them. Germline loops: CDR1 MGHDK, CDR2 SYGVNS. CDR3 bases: TGTGCCAGCAGTGACCACTCTCCCGGGGGGCTGTCGGATGGGTTTCGCACAGATACGCAGTATTTT. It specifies CASSDHSPGGLSDGFRTDTQYF. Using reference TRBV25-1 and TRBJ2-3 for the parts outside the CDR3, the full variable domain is EADIYQTPRYLVIGTGKKITLECSQTMGHDKMYWYQQDPGMELHLIHYSYGVNSTEKGDLSSESTVSRIRTEHFPLTLESARPSHTSQYLCASSDHSPGGLSDGFRTDTQYFGPGTRLTVL.

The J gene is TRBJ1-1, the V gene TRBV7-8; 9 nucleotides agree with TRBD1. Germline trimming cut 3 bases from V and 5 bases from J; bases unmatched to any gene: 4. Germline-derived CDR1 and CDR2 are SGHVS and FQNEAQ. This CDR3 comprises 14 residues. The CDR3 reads CASSFGTGITEAFF. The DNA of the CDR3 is TGTGCCAGCAGCTTTGGGACAGGGATTACTGAAGCTTTCTTT.

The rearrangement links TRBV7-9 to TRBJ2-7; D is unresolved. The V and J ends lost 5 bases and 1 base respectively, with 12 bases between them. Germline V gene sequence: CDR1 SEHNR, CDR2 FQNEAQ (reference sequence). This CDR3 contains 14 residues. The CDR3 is CASSTEPDSYEQYF. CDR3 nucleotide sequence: TGTGCCAGCAGCACAGAACCCGATTCCTACGAGCAGTACTTC. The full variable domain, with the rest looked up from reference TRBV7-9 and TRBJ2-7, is DTGVSQNPRHKITKRGQNVTFRCDPISEHNRLYWYRQTLGQGPEFLTYFQNEAQLEKSRLLSDRFSAERPKGSFSTLEIQRTEQGDSAMYLCASSTEPDSYEQYFGPGTRLTVT.

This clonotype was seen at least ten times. The CDR3 nucleotides are TGTGCCAGCAGCTTAGGAGGGGACAGGGCAGAGACCCAGTACTTC. This encodes CASSLGGDRAETQYF. V is TRBV7-8 and J is TRBJ2-5, with TRBD1 matching 9 bases. Germline V CDR1 and CDR2: SGHVS, FQNEAQ. CDR3 size: 15 residues. With 1 base clipped from V and 4 bases from J, the junction kept 4 bases outside the gene matches.

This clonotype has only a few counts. Written as DNA, the CDR3 is TGTGCCAGTTGGCCGACCGGGACAGAGTTCTTTGATCAGCCCCAGCATTTT. This codes for CASWPTGTEFFDQPQHF. The genes are TRBV28 and TRBJ1-5; 7 bases match TRBD1. V gave up 9 bases and J gave up 5 bases; unmatched junction bases: 19. The germline gives CDR1 MDHEN, CDR2 SYDVKM. The CDR3 has 17 residues.

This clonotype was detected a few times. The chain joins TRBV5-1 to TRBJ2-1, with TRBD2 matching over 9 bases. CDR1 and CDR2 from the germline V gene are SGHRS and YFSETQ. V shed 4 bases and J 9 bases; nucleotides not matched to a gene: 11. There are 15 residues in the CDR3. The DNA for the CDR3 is TGCGCCAGCAGCCTTGCCGTGGGAGCGGGGGGTGAGCAGTTCTTC. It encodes CASSLAVGAGGEQFF. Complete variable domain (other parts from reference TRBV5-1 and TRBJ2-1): KAGVTQTPRYLIKTRGQQVTLSCSPISGHRSVSWYQQTPGQGLQFLFEYFSETQRNKGNFPGRFSGRQFSNSRSEMNVSTLELGDSALYLCASSLAVGAGGEQFFGPGTRLTVL.

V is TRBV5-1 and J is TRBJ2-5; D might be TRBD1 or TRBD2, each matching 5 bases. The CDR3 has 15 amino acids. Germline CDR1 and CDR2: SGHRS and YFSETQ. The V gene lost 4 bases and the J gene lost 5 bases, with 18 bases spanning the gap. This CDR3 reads CASSAGSGTAETQYF. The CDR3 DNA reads TGCGCCAGCAGCGCAGGCTCCGGGACGGCGGAGACCCAGTACTTC.

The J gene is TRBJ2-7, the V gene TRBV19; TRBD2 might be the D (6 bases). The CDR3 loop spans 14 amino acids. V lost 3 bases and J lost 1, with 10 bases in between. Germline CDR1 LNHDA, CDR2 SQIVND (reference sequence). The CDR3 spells CASSISGRSYEQYF. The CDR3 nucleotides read TGTGCCAGTAGTATCAGCGGGCGTTCCTACGAGCAGTACTTC.

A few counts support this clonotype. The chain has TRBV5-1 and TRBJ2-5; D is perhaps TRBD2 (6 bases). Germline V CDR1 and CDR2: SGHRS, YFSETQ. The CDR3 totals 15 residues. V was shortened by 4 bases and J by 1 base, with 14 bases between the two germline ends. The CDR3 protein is CASSITGVPQETQYF. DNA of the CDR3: TGCGCCAGCAGCATAACGGGGGTCCCCCAAGAGACCCAGTACTTC.

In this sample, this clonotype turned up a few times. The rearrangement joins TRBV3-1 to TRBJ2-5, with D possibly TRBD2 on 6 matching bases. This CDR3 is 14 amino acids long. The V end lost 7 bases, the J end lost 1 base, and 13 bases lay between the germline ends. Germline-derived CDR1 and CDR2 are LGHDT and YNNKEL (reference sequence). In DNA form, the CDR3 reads TGTGCCAGCACCCCCCCCGGGGGCCAAGAGACCCAGTACTTC. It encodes CASTPPGGQETQYF.

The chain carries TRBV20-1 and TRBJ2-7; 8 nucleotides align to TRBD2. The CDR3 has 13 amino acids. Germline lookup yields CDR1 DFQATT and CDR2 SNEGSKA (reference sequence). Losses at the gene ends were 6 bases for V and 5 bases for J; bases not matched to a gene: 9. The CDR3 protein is CSAISGRGHEQYF. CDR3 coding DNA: TGCAGTGCCATAAGCGGGAGAGGCCACGAGCAGTACTTC.